This T cell receptor (beta chain) was sequenced for a study of radiotherapy plus CTLA-4 blockade in lung cancer. Study context: Of all patients, 15% to 20% responded objectively and 25% to 35% showed disease control.

CDR1 is SGHNT and CDR2 is YENEEA in the germline V gene. The V segment lost 5 bases and the J segment 2 bases; nucleotides outside the gene matches: 3. The CDR3 sequence is 14 residues long. Concerning this clone itself: No antigen is known for it.

Sequencing used immunoSEQ multiplex PCR; TCRdb keeps in-frame clones, though not all of them. The sample lists more than 40,000 clones; 88% were seen once. Study outcomes and limitations: The authors reported that early blood T cell clone dynamics, with interferon-beta, best predicted response.

Focal radiation was given together with CTLA-4 blockade (ipilimumab) to patients with chemo-refractory metastatic non-small-cell lung cancer. The chain joins TRBV11-3 to TRBJ2-1, with 7 bases lining up with TRBD2. The sequence came from a human donor with non-small cell lung cancer whose response to radiotherapy plus ipilimumab could not be evaluated. The starting material was peripheral blood, obtained from a patient treated with radiotherapy plus ipilimumab. The CDR3 coding sequence is TGTGCCAGCAGCCCAGCGGGGCCCTACAATGAGCAGTTCTTC. Protein sequence: CASSPAGPYNEQFF.